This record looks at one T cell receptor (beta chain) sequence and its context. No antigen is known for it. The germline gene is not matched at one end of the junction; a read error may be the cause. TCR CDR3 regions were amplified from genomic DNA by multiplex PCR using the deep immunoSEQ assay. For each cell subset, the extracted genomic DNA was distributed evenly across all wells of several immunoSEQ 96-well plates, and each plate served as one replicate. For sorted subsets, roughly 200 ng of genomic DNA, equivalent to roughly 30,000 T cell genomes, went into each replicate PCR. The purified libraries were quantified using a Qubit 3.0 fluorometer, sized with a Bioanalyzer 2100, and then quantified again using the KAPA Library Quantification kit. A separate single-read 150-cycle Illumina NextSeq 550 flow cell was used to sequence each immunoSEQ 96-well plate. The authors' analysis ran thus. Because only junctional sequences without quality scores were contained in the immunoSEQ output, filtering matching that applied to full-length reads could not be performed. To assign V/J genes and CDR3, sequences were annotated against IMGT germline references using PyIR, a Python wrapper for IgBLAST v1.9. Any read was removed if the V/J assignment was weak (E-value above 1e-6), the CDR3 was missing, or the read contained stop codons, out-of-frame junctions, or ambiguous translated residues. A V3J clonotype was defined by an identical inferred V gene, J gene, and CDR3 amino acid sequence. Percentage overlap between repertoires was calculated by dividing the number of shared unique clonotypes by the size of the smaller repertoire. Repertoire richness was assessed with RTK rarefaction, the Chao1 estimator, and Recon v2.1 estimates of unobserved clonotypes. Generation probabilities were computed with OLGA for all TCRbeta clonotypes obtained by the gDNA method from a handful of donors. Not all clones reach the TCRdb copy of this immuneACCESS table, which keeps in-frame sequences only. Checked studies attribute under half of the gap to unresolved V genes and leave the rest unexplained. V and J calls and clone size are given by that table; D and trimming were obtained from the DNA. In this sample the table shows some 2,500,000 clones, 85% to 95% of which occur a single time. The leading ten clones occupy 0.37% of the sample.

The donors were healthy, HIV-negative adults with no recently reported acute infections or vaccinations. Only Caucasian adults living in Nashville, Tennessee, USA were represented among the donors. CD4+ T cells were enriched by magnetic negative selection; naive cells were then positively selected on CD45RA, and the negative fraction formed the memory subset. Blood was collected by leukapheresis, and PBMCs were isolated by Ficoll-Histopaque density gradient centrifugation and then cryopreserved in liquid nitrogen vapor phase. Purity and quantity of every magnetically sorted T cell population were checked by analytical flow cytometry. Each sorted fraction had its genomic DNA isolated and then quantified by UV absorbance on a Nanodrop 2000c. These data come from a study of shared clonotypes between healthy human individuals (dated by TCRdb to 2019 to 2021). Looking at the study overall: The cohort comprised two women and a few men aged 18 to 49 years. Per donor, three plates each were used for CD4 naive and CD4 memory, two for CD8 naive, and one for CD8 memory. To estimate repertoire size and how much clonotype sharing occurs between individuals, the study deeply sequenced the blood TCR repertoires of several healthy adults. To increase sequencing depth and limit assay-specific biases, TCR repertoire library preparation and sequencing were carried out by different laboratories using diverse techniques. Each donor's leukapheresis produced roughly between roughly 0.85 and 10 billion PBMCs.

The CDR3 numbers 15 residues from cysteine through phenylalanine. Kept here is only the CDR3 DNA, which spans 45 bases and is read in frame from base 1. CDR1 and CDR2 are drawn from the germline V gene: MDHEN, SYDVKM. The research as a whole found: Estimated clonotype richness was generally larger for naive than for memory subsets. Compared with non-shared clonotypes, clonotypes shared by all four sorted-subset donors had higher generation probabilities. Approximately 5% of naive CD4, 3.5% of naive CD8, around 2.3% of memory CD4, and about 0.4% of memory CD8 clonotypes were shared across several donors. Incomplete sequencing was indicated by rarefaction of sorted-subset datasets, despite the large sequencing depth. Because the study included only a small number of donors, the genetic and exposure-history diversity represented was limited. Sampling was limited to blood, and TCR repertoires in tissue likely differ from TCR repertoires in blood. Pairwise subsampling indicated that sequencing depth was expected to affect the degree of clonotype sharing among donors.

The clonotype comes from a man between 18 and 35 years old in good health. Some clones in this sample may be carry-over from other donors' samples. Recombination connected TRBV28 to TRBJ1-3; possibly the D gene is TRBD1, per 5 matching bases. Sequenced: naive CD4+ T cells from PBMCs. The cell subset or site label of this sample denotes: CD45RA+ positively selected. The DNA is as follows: TGTGCCAGCAGTTTATGGGGTCGTCAGGGAAGCACCATATATTTT. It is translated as CASSLWGRQGSTIYF.